This entry features one T cell receptor beta chain sequence. CDR3 length equals 15 residues. Looked up from germline, CDR1 is PRHDT and CDR2 is FYEKMQ (reference sequence). Trimming removed 5 bases from V and 1 base from J; junction bases left unmatched: 6. The data originate from a study of T cell clones after liver transplantation. Study information: Subjects received no induction therapy and standard immunosuppression until randomization at 12-24 months post-transplant. Tolerant meant at least one year fully off immunosuppression without liver enzymes above twice normal. Blood was drawn pre-transplant, before withdrawal, and after full or failed withdrawal.

Thawed unstimulated PBMCs were FACS-sorted by CD3, CD4 and CD8 into two populations. Sequencing used immunoSEQ multiplex PCR; TCRdb keeps in-frame clones, though not all of them. Altogether 31,000 or so clones are present, about 93% being singletons, with the ten largest covering more than 25%. The receptor was isolated from a human patient who received a liver transplant. A share of the T cells may be of graft donor origin. Material: CD8+ T cells from blood, obtained 12 months after liver transplant. The V and J genes are TRBV13 and TRBJ2-5; 8 bases map to TRBD2. The CDR3 is CASSLSGSFQETQYF. The CDR3, as DNA: TGTGCCAGCAGCCTGAGCGGGAGTTTCCAAGAGACCCAGTACTTC.